This T cell receptor (beta chain) was captured in a study of control samples from healthy donors and cancer patients. Method: immunoSEQ multiplex PCR; TCRdb's copy keeps in-frame clones and lacks some. The data contain about 51,000 clones, 80% of them singletons. The CDR3 is made up of 14 amino acids. Germline V gives CDR1 SGDLS, CDR2 YYNGEE. V was shortened by 0 bases and J by 7 bases, with 8 bases between the two germline ends. The genes are TRBV9 and TRBJ1-6; D call uncertain. The sample consisted of blood. This TCR derives from a man between 65 and 80 years old in good health. CDR3 coding DNA: TGTGCCAGCAGCGTAGATATAGGGAATTCACCCCTCCACTTT. Translated: CASSVDIGNSPLHF.